A single sample gave rise to the 7 T cell receptor beta chains below, sequenced in a study of spatial heterogeneity in lung cancer. Time point described: sample taken at primary tumor resection. Each CDR3 protein gets one entry after TCRdb re-called the 5' RACE reads with MiXCR. The table lists around 66,000 distinct CDR3 sequences, about 6.6% of them singletons. Here the sequenced sample was PBMCs, taken at surgery. All receptors derive from a female donor with early-stage non-small cell lung cancer.

This clonotype was observed many times. The V gene is TRBV6-6, the J gene TRBJ2-4; perhaps TRBD2 as D (7 bases). Germline CDR1 reads MNHNY; CDR2 reads SVGAGI (reference sequence). The germline V and J ends were trimmed by 5 bases and 3 bases, with 17 bases remaining between them. The CDR3 consists of 16 residues. CDR3 amino acids: CASSREGGAGKNIQYF. The CDR3 region has the DNA TGTGCCAGCAGTAGGGAGGGGGGCGCAGGCAAAAACATTCAGTACTTC.

This clonotype was counted ten times or more. V is TRBV2 and J is TRBJ2-7, with D maybe TRBD2 (6 bases). The V gene lost 4 bases and the J gene lost 3 bases, with 16 bases spanning the gap. This CDR3 region has 15 residues. The germline CDR1 and CDR2 sequences are SNHLY and FYNNEI. The DNA of the CDR3 is TGTGCCAGCAGTGGGATCGGGGGTGAATTCTACGAGCAGTACTTC. Encoded protein: CASSGIGGEFYEQYF.

This clonotype showed up many times. This chain connects TRBV20-1 to TRBJ1-2, with TRBD1 matching 7 bases. CDR3 size: 13 residues. Per germline, CDR1 DFQATT and CDR2 SNEGSKA (reference sequence). J lost 5 bases, V lost 6 bases, and 9 bases had no gene match. In nucleotides, the CDR3 is TGCAGTGCGGGGGACAGTGAAACTTATGGCTACACCTTC. Its protein product is CSAGDSETYGYTF.

This clonotype has ten or more counts. The rearrangement uses TRBV20-1 and TRBJ2-1, with D maybe TRBD2 (6 bases). The length of the CDR3 is 14 residues. V was pared by 6 bases and J by 0 bases, with 12 bases between. Germline loops: CDR1 DFQATT, CDR2 SNEGSKA (reference sequence). Here the CDR3 reads CSATGTVSYNEQFF. DNA of the CDR3: TGCAGTGCCACCGGGACTGTCTCCTACAATGAGCAGTTCTTC.

This clonotype was seen once. This may arise from a read error, as a much more abundant clone is one base away. This likely comes from a read error, as the CDR3 has no conserved phenylalanine or tryptophan at its end. The chain couples TRBV9 to TRBJ2-1; 11 bases fit TRBD2. Germline trimming cut 4 bases from V and 5 bases from J; bases unmatched to any gene: 5. The CDR3 is 15 residues long. CDR1 is SGDLS, CDR2 YYNGEE, per germline. CDR3: CASSLLAGGDNEQFL. Written as DNA, the CDR3 is TGTGCCAGCAGCTTGCTAGCGGGGGGCGACAATGAGCAGTTCCTC.

Details on this clonotype: This may be a read error, as it is one base from a much larger clone. This chain links TRBV4-1 with TRBJ1-6; possible D gene TRBD1, 6 bases. V was trimmed by 1 base and J by 7 bases, leaving 14 bases between them. This CDR3 contains 16 residues. The V gene's germline CDR1 is MGHRA and CDR2 YSYEKL. CDR3 in amino acids: CASSQGQGLGNSPLHF. The CDR3 nucleotides are TGCGCCAGCAGCCAAGGGCAGGGGTTGGGGAATTCACCCCTCCACTTT.

This clonotype came up many times. This chain uses TRBV5-5 with TRBJ1-1; D call uncertain. The CDR3 runs to 14 residues. V was trimmed by 2 bases and J by 1 base, leaving 9 bases between them. CDR1 and CDR2 from the germline V gene are SGHKS and YYEKEE (reference sequence). CDR3 sequence: CASSFGVPNTEAFF. The CDR3, as DNA: TGTGCCAGCAGCTTCGGGGTCCCGAACACTGAAGCTTTCTTT.